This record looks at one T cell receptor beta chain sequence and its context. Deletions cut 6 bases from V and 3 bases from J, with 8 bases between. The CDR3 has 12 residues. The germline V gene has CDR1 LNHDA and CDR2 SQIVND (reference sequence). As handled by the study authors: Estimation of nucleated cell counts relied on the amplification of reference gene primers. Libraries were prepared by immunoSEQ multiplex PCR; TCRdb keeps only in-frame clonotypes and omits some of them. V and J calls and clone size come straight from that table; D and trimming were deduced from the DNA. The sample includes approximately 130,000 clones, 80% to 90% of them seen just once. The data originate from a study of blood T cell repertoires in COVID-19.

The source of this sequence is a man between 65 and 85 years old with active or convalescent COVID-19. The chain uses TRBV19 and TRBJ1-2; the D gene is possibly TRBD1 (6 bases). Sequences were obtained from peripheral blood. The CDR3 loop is CASSEGDYGYTF. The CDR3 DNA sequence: TGTGCCAGTAGCGAGGGGGACTATGGCTACACCTTC.